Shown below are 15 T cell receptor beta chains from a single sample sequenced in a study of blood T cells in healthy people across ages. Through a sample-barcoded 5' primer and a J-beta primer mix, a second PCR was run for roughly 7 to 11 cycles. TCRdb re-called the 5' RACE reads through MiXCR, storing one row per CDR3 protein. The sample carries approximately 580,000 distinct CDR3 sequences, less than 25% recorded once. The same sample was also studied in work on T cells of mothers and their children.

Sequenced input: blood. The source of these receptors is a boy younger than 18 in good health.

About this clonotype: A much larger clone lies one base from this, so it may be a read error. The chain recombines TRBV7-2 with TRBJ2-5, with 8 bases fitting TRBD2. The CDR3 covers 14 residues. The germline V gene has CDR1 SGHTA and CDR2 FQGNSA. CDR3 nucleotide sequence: TGTGTCAGCAGCTTAGCGGGGAGACCCGAGACCCAGTACTTC. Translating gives CVSSLAGRPETQYF.

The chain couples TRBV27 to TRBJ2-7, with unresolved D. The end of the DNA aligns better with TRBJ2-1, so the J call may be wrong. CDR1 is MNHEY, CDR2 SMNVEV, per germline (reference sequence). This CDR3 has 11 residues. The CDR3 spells CASSALREQFF. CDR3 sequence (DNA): TGTGCCAGCAGTGCCCTCCGTGAGCAGTTCTTC.

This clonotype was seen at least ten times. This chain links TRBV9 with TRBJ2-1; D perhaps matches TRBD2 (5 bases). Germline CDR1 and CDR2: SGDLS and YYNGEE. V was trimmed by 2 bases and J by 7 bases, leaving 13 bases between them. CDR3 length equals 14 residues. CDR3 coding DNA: TGTGCCAGCAGCGTGGCGGACTTGGGGAATGAGCAGTTCTTC. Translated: CASSVADLGNEQFF.

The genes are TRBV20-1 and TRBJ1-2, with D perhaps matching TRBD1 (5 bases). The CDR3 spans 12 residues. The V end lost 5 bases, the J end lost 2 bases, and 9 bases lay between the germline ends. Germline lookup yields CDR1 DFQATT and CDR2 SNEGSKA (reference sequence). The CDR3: CSALTENYGYTF. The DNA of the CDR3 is TGCAGTGCTTTGACAGAAAACTATGGCTACACCTTC.

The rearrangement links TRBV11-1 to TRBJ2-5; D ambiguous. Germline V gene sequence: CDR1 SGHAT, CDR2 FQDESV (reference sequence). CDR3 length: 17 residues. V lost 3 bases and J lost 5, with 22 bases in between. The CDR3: CASSLNTWVGGEETQYF. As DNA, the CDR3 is TGTGCCAGCAGCTTGAACACTTGGGTTGGCGGTGAGGAGACCCAGTACTTC.

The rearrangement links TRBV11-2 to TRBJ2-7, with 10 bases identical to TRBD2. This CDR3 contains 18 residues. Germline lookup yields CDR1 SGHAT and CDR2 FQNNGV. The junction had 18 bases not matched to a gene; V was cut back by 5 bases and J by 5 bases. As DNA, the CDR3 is TGTGCCAGCAGCCCCGTCCGAGTGGCTAGCGGGGGTTCCAACGAGCAGTACTTC. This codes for CASSPVRVASGGSNEQYF.

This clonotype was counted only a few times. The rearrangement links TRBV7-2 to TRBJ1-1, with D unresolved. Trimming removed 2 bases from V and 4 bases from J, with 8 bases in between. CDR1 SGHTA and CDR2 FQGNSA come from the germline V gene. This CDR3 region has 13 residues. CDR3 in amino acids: CASSLWLGTEAFF. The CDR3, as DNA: TGTGCCAGCAGCTTATGGTTGGGCACTGAAGCTTTCTTT.

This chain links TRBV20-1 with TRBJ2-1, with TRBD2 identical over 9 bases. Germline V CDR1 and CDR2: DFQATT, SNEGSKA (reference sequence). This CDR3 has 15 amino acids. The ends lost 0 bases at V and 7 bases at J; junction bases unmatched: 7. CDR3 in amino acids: CSARDPPSGINEQFF. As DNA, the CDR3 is TGCAGTGCTAGAGATCCGCCTAGCGGGATAAATGAGCAGTTCTTC.

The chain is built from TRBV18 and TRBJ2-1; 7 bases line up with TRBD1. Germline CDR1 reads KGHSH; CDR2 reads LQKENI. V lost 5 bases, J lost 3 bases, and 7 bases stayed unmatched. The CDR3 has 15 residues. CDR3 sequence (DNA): TGTGCCAGCTCAGACCAAGGGGGCCGCTACAATGAGCAGTTCTTC. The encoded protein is CASSDQGGRYNEQFF.

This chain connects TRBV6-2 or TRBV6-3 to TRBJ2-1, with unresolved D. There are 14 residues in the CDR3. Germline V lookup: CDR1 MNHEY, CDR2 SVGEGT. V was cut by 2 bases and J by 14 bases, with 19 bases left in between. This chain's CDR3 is CASSYGLRVPREFF. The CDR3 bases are TGTGCCAGCAGTTACGGTTTACGAGTCCCTAGGGAGTTCTTC.

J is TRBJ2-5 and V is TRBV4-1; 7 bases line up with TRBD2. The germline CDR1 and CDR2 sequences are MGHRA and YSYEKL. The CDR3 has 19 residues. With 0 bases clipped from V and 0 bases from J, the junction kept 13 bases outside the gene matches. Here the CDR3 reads CASSQDGARGRANQETQYF. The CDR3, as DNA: TGCGCCAGCAGCCAAGATGGGGCCAGAGGGAGGGCCAACCAAGAGACCCAGTACTTC.

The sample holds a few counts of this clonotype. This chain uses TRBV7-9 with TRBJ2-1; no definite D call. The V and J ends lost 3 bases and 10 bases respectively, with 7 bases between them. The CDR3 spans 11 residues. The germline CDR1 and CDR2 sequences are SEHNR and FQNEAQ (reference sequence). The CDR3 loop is CASSFEAEQFF. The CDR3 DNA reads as TGTGCCAGCAGCTTCGAAGCGGAGCAGTTCTTC. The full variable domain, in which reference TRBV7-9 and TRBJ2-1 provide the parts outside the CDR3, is DTGVSQNPRHKITKRGQNVTFRCDPISEHNRLYWYRQTLGQGPEFLTYFQNEAQLEKSRLLSDRFSAERPKGSFSTLEIQRTEQGDSAMYLCASSFEAEQFFGPGTRLTVL.

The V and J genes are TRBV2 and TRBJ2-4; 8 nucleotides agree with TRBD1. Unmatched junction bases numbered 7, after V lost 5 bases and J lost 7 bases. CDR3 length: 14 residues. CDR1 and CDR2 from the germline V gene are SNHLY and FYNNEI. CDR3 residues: CASSKDRGLNIQYF. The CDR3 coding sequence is TGTGCCAGCAGTAAAGACAGGGGCCTGAACATTCAGTACTTC. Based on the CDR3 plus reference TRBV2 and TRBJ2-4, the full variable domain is EPEVTQTPSHQVTQMGQEVILRCVPISNHLYFYWYRQILGQKVEFLVSFYNNEISEKSEIFDDQFSVERPDGSNFTLKIRSTKLEDSAMYFCASSKDRGLNIQYFGAGTRLSVL.

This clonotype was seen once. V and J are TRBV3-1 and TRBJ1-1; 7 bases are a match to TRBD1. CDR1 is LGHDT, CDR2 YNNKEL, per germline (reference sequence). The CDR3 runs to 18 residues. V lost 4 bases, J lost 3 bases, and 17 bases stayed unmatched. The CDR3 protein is CASSPLPGQLEDYTEAFF. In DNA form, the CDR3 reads TGTGCCAGCAGCCCCCTTCCGGGACAGTTGGAAGATTACACTGAAGCTTTCTTT.

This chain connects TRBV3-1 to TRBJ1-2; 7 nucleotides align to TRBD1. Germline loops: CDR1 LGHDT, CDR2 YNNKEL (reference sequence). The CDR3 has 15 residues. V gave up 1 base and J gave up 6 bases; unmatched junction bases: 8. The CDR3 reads CASSQGAQGYDGYTF. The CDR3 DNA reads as TGTGCCAGCAGCCAAGGGGCACAGGGGTACGATGGCTACACCTTC.